This T cell receptor (beta chain) came from a study of tumor and adjacent non-tumor tissue in lung cancer. The library came from three nested PCR rounds adapted from ARM-PCR protocols. TCRdb used MiXCR to reprocess the multiplex PCR reads, holding one entry per CDR3 protein. The table records under 150,000 distinct CDR3 sequences, roughly 70% of them present only once. CDR1 and CDR2 from the germline V gene are SGHRS and YFSETQ. Trimming removed 7 bases at V and 6 bases at J, with 10 bases between. The CDR3 sequence is 11 residues long. RNA was extracted from bulk tissue without any cell sorting. The chain carries TRBV5-1 and TRBJ1-2; D is possibly TRBD1 (5 bases). Source material: lung tumor tissue. The sequence came from a man aged 60 to 69 with small cell lung cancer. The CDR3 sequence: CASRLGDGYTF. CDR3 in DNA: TGCGCCAGCCGTCTGGGGGATGGCTACACCTTC.